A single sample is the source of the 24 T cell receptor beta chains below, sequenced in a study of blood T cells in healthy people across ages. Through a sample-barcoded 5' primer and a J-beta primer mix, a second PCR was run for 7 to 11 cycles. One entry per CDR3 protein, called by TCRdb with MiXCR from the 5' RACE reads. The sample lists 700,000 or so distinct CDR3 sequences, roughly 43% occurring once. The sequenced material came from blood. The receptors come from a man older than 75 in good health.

CDR3 sequence reads: CASSLEVSGELFF. For the CDR3, the DNA is TGCGCCAGCAGCTTGGAGGTTTCCGGGGAGCTGTTTTTT. This rearrangement joins TRBV5-1 to TRBJ2-2; D unclear. CDR1 is SGHRS, CDR2 YFSETQ, per germline. The CDR3 length is 13 residues. Trimming removed 0 bases from V and 6 bases from J, with 6 bases in between.

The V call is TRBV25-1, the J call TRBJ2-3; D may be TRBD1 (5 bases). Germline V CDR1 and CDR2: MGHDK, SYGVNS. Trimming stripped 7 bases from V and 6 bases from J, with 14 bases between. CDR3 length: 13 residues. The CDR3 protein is CASNRGASDTQYF. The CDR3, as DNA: TGTGCCAGCAATAGGGGCGCCTCGGATACGCAGTATTTT. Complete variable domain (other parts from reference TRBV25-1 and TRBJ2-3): EADIYQTPRYLVIGTGKKITLECSQTMGHDKMYWYQQDPGMELHLIHYSYGVNSTEKGDLSSESTVSRIRTEHFPLTLESARPSHTSQYLCASNRGASDTQYFGPGTRLTVL.

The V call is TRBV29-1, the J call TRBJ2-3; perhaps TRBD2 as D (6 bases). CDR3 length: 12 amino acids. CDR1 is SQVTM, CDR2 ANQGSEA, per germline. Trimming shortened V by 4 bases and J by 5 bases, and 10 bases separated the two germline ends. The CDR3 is CSVGYGRDTQYF. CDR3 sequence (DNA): TGCAGCGTTGGGTACGGGAGAGATACGCAGTATTTT.

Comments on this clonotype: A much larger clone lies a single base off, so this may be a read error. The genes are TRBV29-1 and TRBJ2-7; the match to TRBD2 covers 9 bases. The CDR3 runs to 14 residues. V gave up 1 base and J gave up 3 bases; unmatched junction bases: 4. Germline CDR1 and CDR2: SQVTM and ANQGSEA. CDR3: CSVEASGNVYEQYF. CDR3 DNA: TGCAGCGTTGAAGCTAGCGGGAATGTCTACGAGCAGTACTTC.

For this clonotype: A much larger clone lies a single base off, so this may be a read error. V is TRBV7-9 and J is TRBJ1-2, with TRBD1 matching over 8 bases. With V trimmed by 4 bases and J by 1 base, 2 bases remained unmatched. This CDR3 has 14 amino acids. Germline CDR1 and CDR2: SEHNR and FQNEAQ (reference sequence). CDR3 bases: TGTGCCAGCAGCTCCAGGGGGCGTAACTATGGCTACACCTTC. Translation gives CASSSRGRNYGYTF.

Here the CDR3 reads CASSLARASNTGELFF. The CDR3 DNA is TGTGCCAGCAGCTTAGCTAGGGCTTCGAACACCGGGGAGCTGTTTTTT. The rearrangement uses TRBV7-8 and TRBJ2-2, with D unresolved. The V end lost 0 bases, the J end lost 0 bases, and 8 bases lay between the germline ends. The CDR3 is 16 amino acids. Germline V gene lookup returns CDR1 SGHVS and CDR2 FQNEAQ.

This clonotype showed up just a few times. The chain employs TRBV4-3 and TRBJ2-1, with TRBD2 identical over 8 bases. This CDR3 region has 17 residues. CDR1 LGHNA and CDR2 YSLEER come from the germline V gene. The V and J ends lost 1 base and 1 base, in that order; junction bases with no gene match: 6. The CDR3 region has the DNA TGCGCCAGCAGCCAAGCCCTACTAGCGGAATCCTACAATGAGCAGTTCTTC. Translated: CASSQALLAESYNEQFF.

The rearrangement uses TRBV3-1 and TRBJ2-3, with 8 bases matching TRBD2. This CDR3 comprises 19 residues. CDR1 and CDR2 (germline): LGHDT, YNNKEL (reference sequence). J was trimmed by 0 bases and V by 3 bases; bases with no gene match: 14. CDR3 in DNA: TGTGCCAGCAGCCAGGGATTAGCTGAGCGGGGGTCTAGCACAGATACGCAGTATTTT. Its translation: CASSQGLAERGSSTDTQYF.

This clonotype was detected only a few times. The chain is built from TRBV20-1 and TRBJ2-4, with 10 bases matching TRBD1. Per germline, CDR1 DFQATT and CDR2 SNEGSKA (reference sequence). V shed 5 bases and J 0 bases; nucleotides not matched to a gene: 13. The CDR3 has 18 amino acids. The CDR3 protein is CSAGPRDRGLLAKNIQYF. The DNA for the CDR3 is TGCAGTGCTGGCCCCCGGGACAGGGGCCTACTAGCCAAAAACATTCAGTACTTC.

CDR3 in amino acids: CSVGGEGQGTNYGYTF. Written as DNA, the CDR3 is TGCAGCGTAGGGGGAGAGGGACAGGGGACGAACTATGGCTACACCTTC. The chain uses TRBV29-1 and TRBJ1-2; 10 bases align to TRBD1. Germline CDR1 reads SQVTM; CDR2 reads ANQGSEA. There are 16 residues in the CDR3. After removal of 6 bases from V and 2 bases from J, the junction contained 12 bases not matched to a gene.

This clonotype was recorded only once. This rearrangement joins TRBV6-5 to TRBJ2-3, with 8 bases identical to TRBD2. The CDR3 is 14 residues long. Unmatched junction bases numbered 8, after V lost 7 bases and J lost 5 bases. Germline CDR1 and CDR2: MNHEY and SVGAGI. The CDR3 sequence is CASIDSGRKDTQYF. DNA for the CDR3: TGTGCCAGCATAGACAGCGGGAGAAAAGATACGCAGTATTTT.

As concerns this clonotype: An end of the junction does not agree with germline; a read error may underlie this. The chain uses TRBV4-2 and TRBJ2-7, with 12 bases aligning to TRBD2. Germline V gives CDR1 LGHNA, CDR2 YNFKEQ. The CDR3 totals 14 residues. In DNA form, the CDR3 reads TGTGTCAGCAGCCCGGACGCTAGCGGGGGGGTAACGTACTTC. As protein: CVSSPDASGGVTYF.

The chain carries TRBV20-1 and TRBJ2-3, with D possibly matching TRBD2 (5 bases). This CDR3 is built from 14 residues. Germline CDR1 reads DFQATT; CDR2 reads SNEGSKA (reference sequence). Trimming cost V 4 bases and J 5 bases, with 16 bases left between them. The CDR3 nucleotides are TGCAGTGCTATAGGAGTGGCGGGTGAAGATACGCAGTATTTT. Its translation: CSAIGVAGEDTQYF.

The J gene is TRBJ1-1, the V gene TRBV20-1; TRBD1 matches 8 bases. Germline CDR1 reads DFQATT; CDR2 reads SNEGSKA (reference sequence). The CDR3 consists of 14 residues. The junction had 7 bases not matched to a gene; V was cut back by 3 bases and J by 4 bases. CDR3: CSASSQGARTEAFF. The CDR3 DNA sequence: TGCAGTGCTAGTTCTCAGGGGGCGCGCACTGAAGCTTTCTTT.

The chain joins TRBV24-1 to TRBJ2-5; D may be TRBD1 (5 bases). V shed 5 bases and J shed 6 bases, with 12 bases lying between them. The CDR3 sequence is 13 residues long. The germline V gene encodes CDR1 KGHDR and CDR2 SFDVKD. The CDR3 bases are TGTGCCACCAGTGCGGCCAGGGTAAAGACCCAGTACTTC. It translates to CATSAARVKTQYF.

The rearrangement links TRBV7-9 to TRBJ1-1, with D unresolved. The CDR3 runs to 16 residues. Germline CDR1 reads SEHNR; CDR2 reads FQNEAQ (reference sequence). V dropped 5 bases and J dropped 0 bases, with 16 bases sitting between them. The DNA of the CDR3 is TGTGCCAGCAGCCCAACGACGGCTGTCATGAACACTGAAGCTTTCTTT. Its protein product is CASSPTTAVMNTEAFF.

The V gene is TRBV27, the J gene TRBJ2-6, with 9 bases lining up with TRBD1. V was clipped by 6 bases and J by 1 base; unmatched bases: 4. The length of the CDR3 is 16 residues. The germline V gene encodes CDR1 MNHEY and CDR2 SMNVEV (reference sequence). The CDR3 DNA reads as TGTGCCAGCAGGAAACAGGGGGCGTCTGGGGCCAACGTCCTGACTTTC. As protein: CASRKQGASGANVLTF. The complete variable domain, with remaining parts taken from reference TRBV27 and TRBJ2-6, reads EAQVTQNPRYLITVTGKKLTVTCSQNMNHEYMSWYRQDPGLGLRQIYYSMNVEVTDKGDVPEGYKVSRKEKRNFPLILESPSPNQTSLYFCASRKQGASGANVLTFGAGSRLTVL.

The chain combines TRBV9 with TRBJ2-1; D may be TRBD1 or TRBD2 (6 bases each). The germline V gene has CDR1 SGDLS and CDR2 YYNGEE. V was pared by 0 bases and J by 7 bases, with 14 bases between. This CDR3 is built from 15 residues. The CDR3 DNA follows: TGTGCCAGCAGCGTAGGGGGGGCGAGGCTGAATGAGCAGTTCTTC. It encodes CASSVGGARLNEQFF. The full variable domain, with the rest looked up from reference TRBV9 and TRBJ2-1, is DSGVTQTPKHLITATGQRVTLRCSPRSGDLSVYWYQQSLDQGLQFLIQYYNGEERAKGNILERFSAQQFPDLHSELNLSSLELGDSALYFCASSVGGARLNEQFFGPGTRLTVL.

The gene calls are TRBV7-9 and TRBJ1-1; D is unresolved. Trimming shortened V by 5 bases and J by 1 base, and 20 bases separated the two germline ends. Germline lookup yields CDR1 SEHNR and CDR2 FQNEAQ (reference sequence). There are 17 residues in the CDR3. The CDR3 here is CASSPPVGRARNTEAFF. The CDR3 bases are TGTGCCAGCAGCCCCCCTGTAGGGAGGGCAAGGAACACTGAAGCTTTCTTT.

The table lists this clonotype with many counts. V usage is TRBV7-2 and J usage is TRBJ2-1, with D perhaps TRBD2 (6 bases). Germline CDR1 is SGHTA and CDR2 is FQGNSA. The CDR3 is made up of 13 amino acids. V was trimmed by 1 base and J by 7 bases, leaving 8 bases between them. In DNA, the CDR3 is TGTGCCAGCAGCTTAGTAGCGGAGAATGAGCAGTTCTTC. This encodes CASSLVAENEQFF.

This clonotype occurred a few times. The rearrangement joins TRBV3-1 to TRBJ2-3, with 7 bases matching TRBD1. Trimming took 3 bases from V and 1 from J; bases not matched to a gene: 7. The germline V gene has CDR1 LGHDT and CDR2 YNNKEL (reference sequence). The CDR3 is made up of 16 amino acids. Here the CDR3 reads CASSHPTGAGTDTQYF. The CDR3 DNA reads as TGTGCCAGCAGCCACCCAACAGGGGCCGGCACAGATACGCAGTATTTT.

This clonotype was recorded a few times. DNA of the CDR3: TGTGCCAGCAGCCCTATTTCCACTAGCGTCCAGACCCAGTACTTC. Protein product: CASSPISTSVQTQYF. J is TRBJ2-5 and V is TRBV9, with 7 bases matching TRBD2. Germline CDR1 SGDLS, CDR2 YYNGEE. Trimming cost V 4 bases and J 6 bases; bases outside gene matches: 12. There are 15 residues in the CDR3.

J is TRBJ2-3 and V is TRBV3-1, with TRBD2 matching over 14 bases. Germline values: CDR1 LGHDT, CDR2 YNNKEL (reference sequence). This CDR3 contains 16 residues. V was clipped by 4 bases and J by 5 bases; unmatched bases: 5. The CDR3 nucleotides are TGTGCCAGCAGCCCCGGGACTAGCGGGGGCAGAGATACGCAGTATTTT. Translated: CASSPGTSGGRDTQYF.

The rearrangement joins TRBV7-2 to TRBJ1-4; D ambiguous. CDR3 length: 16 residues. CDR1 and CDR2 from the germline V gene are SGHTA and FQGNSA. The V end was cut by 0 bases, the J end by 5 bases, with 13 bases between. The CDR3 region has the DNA TGTGCCAGCAGCTTAGCCGTCAGTCAGCAAAATGAAAAACTGTTTTTT. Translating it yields CASSLAVSQQNEKLFF.